The rows below give T cell receptor beta chains drawn from one sample of a study of blood T cell repertoires in COVID-19. The protocol was immunoSEQ multiplex PCR, while the TCRdb copy is restricted to in-frame clones and leaves out a portion. The data hold approximately 440,000 clones, with less than 95% observed a single time. The sample was PBMCs or T cells enriched from blood (not recorded which). These receptors were obtained from a young man who had recovered from COVID-19. The CDR3 runs from the conserved cysteine through the conserved F or W. The D gene is left open where the match is weak. Only part of the rows carry a size: once, few, many, or a class if the clone is expanded.

v_call: TRBV4-1; clone_size: NA; j_call: TRBJ2-3; d_call: NA; cdr3_nt: TGCGCCAGCAGCCAATCGCTTGGCAGGGCTAGCACAGATACGCAGTATTTT; cdr3_aa: CASSQSLGRASTDTQYF
v_call: TRBV28; clone_size: NA; j_call: TRBJ2-7; d_call: TRBD2; cdr3_nt: TGTGCCAGCAGTTCCGCCGGGACTAGCGGTTACGAGCAGTACTTC; cdr3_aa: CASSSAGTSGYEQYF
v_call: TRBV24-1; clone_size: NA; j_call: TRBJ2-7; d_call: TRBD2; cdr3_nt: TGTGCCACCAGTGACCAAAAAACTAGCGGGAACTACGAGCAGTACTTC; cdr3_aa: CATSDQKTSGNYEQYF
v_call: TRBV29-1; clone_size: NA; j_call: TRBJ2-1; d_call: TRBD2; cdr3_nt: TGCAGCGCAATACTAGCGGGCAGGGCTACAGGGGTGCAGTTCTTC; cdr3_aa: CSAILAGRATGVQFF
v_call: TRBV18; clone_size: few; j_call: TRBJ2-7; d_call: TRBD1; cdr3_nt: TGTGCCAGCTCGCTCCGGGACAGGGGTTCCGAGCAGTACTTC; cdr3_aa: CASSLRDRGSEQYF
v_call: TRBV2; clone_size: NA; j_call: TRBJ1-4; d_call: TRBD1; cdr3_nt: TGTGCCAGCCAACGTGCGCCGGGACAGGGGAATGAAAAACTGTTTTTT; cdr3_aa: CASQRAPGQGNEKLFF
v_call: TRBV28; clone_size: NA; j_call: TRBJ2-5; d_call: TRBD2; cdr3_nt: TGTGCCAGCATGCCGAGCGGGAACCAAGAGACCCAGTACTTC; cdr3_aa: CASMPSGNQETQYF
v_call: TRBV28; clone_size: NA; j_call: TRBJ1-1; d_call: TRBD1; cdr3_nt: TGTGCCAGCAGTTTCTTAGGGGGCAGAACTGAAGCTTTCTTT; cdr3_aa: CASSFLGGRTEAFF
v_call: TRBV11-3; clone_size: once; j_call: TRBJ2-1; d_call: NA; cdr3_nt: TGTGCCAGCAGCTTAAGGTCAGGGCATGAGCAGTTCTTC; cdr3_aa: CASSLRSGHEQFF
v_call: TRBV3-1/TRBV3-2; clone_size: NA; j_call: TRBJ2-1; d_call: NA; cdr3_nt: TGTGCCAGCAGCCAAGGCGCCAAGGGGTCCTACAATGAGCAGTTCTTC; cdr3_aa: CASSQGAKGSYNEQFF
v_call: TRBV19; clone_size: NA; j_call: TRBJ2-3; d_call: NA; cdr3_nt: TGTGCCAGTAGTATACTCGGGGGTTCCACAGATACGCAGTATTTT; cdr3_aa: CASSILGGSTDTQYF
v_call: TRBV3-1/TRBV3-2; clone_size: NA; j_call: TRBJ1-2; d_call: NA; cdr3_nt: TGTGCCAGCAGCCAATCCGGAGGATCCCAGGCGGGCTACACCTTC; cdr3_aa: CASSQSGGSQAGYTF
v_call: TRBV7-3; clone_size: NA; j_call: TRBJ2-1; d_call: NA; cdr3_nt: TGTGCCAGCAGCCGGACTCCTAATGAGCAGTTCTTC; cdr3_aa: CASSRTPNEQFF
v_call: TRBV7-9; clone_size: NA; j_call: TRBJ1-1; d_call: NA; cdr3_nt: TGTGCCAGCAGCTCGACTATTAAGGGCACTGAAGCTTTCTTT; cdr3_aa: CASSSTIKGTEAFF
v_call: TRBV7-8; clone_size: NA; j_call: TRBJ2-2; d_call: NA; cdr3_nt: TGTGCCAGCAGCTTATATTCGGTCGGGGAGCTGTTTTTT; cdr3_aa: CASSLYSVGELFF
v_call: TRBV13; clone_size: few; j_call: TRBJ1-5; d_call: NA; cdr3_nt: TGTGCCAGCAGCCGACAGGAATATAGCAATCAGCCCCAGCATTTT; cdr3_aa: CASSRQEYSNQPQHF
v_call: TRBV7-2; clone_size: NA; j_call: TRBJ2-1; d_call: NA; cdr3_nt: TGTGCCAGCAGCCCAAACATCAATGAGCAGTTCTTC; cdr3_aa: CASSPNINEQFF